These 20 T cell receptor beta chains came from one sample sequenced in a study of OX40 agonist ivuxolimab in advanced cancers. The protocol was immunoSEQ multiplex PCR, while the TCRdb copy is restricted to in-frame clones and leaves out a portion. The sample includes 65,000 to 70,000 clones, 75% to 90% of them seen just once. The sequencing used CD4+ or CD8+ T cells sorted from blood, collected in a trial of the OX40 agonist ivuxolimab. These receptor sequences come from an adult with an advanced solid tumor such as melanoma, head and neck, liver or kidney cancer.

The CDR3 sequence is CASSVGQDSYEQYF. CDR3 nucleotides: TGTGCCAGCAGCGTGGGACAGGACTCCTACGAGCAGTACTTC. This chain links TRBV9 with TRBJ2-7, with 8 bases fitting TRBD1. The CDR3 loop spans 14 amino acids. CDR1 and CDR2 from the germline V gene are SGDLS and YYNGEE. Germline trimming cut 2 bases from V and 0 bases from J; bases unmatched to any gene: 1.

This sequence joins TRBV28 and TRBJ1-1; D unclear. Germline V gene sequence: CDR1 MDHEN, CDR2 SYDVKM. The CDR3 sequence is 13 residues long. Trimming removed 1 base at V and 6 bases at J, with 9 bases between. The CDR3 nucleotides read TGTGCCAGCAGTTTATTTGTTGGAGCTGAAGCTTTCTTT. As protein: CASSLFVGAEAFF.

V and J are TRBV5-6 and TRBJ1-2; tentative D call: TRBD1 (6 bases). CDR3 length: 15 residues. Germline CDR1 reads SGHDT; CDR2 reads YYEEEE. The V and J ends lost 4 bases and 4 bases respectively, with 17 bases between them. CDR3 coding DNA: TGTGCCAGCAGCAAAAAAGGGGGAAGGGGCTATGGCTACACCTTC. Encoded protein: CASSKKGGRGYGYTF.

The chain is built from TRBV19 and TRBJ1-2; D unresolved. V was shortened by 6 bases and J by 8 bases, with 10 bases between the two germline ends. The CDR3 is made up of 11 amino acids. Germline assignment: CDR1 LNHDA and CDR2 SQIVND (reference sequence). CDR3 sequence (DNA): TGTGCCAGTAGATTTGGGGTCGGCTACACCTTC. Translated, it gives CASRFGVGYTF. Supplemented by reference TRBV19 and TRBJ1-2, the full variable domain reads DGGITQSPKYLFRKEGQNVTLSCEQNLNHDAMYWYRQDPGQGLRLIYYSQIVNDFQKGDIAEGYSVSREKKESFPLTVTSAQKNPTAFYLCASRFGVGYTFGSGTRLTVV.

Here the CDR3 reads CASTQAGGRLGYTF. The CDR3, as DNA: TGTGCCAGCACCCAGGCCGGGGGGCGACTTGGCTACACCTTC. The rearrangement links TRBV6-6 to TRBJ1-2; perhaps TRBD1 as D (6 bases). The CDR3 is 14 residues long. Per germline, CDR1 MNHNY and CDR2 SVGAGI (reference sequence). Between the trimmed V and J ends, which lost 7 bases and 7 bases, there was a span of 19 bases.

The V and J genes are TRBV7-9 and TRBJ2-2, with 8 bases identical to TRBD1. Per the germline V gene, CDR1 is SEHNR and CDR2 is FQNEAQ (reference sequence). Trimming removed 6 bases from V and 4 bases from J; junction bases left unmatched: 7. This CDR3 contains 15 residues. CDR3: CASRPTGGSTGELFF. In nucleotides, the CDR3 is TGTGCCAGCAGACCAACAGGGGGAAGCACCGGGGAGCTGTTTTTT. Drawing the rest from reference TRBV7-9 and TRBJ2-2, the complete variable domain is DTGVSQNPRHKITKRGQNVTFRCDPISEHNRLYWYRQTLGQGPEFLTYFQNEAQLEKSRLLSDRFSAERPKGSFSTLEIQRTEQGDSAMYLCASRPTGGSTGELFFGEGSRLTVL.

This chain uses TRBV7-7 with TRBJ2-5; D ambiguous. Deletions cut 5 bases from V and 3 bases from J, with 16 bases between. CDR1 is SSHAT and CDR2 is FNYEAQ in the germline V gene (reference sequence). The length of the CDR3 is 15 residues. The CDR3 region has the DNA TGTGCCAGCAGCCTAACGATCAATCGGGAAGAGACCCAGTACTTC. Residues: CASSLTINREETQYF. The full variable domain, with the rest looked up from reference TRBV7-7 and TRBJ2-5, is GAGVSQSPRYKVTKRGQDVTLRCDPISSHATLYWYQQALGQGPEFLTYFNYEAQPDKSGLPSDRFSAERPEGSISTLTIQRTEQRDSAMYRCASSLTINREETQYFGPGTRLLVL.

J is TRBJ2-5 and V is TRBV18; 16 nucleotides agree with TRBD2. The CDR3 is made up of 18 amino acids. The germline V gene encodes CDR1 KGHSH and CDR2 LQKENI. J gave up 4 bases and V 6 bases, and 11 bases lay outside the gene matches. The CDR3 sequence is CASSSPGLAGGHVETQYF. Written as DNA, the CDR3 is TGTGCCAGCTCGTCTCCGGGACTAGCGGGAGGGCACGTAGAGACCCAGTACTTC.

V is TRBV7-9 and J is TRBJ1-1, with 7 bases fitting TRBD1. Germline assignment: CDR1 SEHNR and CDR2 FQNEAQ (reference sequence). J lost 5 bases, V lost 5 bases, and 23 bases had no gene match. This CDR3 contains 19 residues. This chain's CDR3 is CASSPKVRGKGAKWTEAFF. DNA for the CDR3: TGTGCCAGCAGCCCCAAGGTGAGGGGAAAGGGGGCGAAGTGGACTGAAGCTTTCTTT.

Only a few counts were recorded for this clone. The chain combines TRBV9 with TRBJ1-5; D not resolved. Trimming removed 0 bases from V and 7 bases from J, with 8 bases in between. The germline gives CDR1 SGDLS, CDR2 YYNGEE. The CDR3 runs 13 residues. In DNA, the CDR3 is TGTGCCAGCAGCGTAGCACATAACCAGCCCCAGCATTTT. Residues: CASSVAHNQPQHF.

This clone was observed a few times. CDR3 DNA: TGTGCCAGCTCACCGGACAGGGGAGACACTGAAGCTTTCTTT. This translates into CASSPDRGDTEAFF. This chain joins TRBV18 and TRBJ1-1; 9 bases agree with TRBD1. The CDR3 covers 14 residues. The germline V gene encodes CDR1 KGHSH and CDR2 LQKENI. With V trimmed by 3 bases and J by 3 bases, 2 bases remained unmatched.

The rearrangement links TRBV9 to TRBJ2-2; D may be TRBD1 (6 bases). Deletions cut 0 bases from V and 2 bases from J, with 8 bases between. Germline V gene sequence: CDR1 SGDLS, CDR2 YYNGEE. The CDR3 runs to 15 residues. The CDR3 bases are TGTGCCAGCAGCGTAGGGGACACCAACACCGGGGAGCTGTTTTTT. Translating gives CASSVGDTNTGELFF.

In its sample, this clone was seen a few times. The V and J genes are TRBV27 and TRBJ2-2; the D gene is possibly TRBD1 (5 bases). Trimming shortened V by 4 bases and J by 4 bases, and 10 bases separated the two germline ends. Germline CDR1 and CDR2: MNHEY and SMNVEV (reference sequence). The CDR3 spans 14 residues. Here the CDR3 DNA reads TGTGCCAGCAGTTCCCAGGGCGGCACCGGGGAGCTGTTTTTT. The encoded protein is CASSSQGGTGELFF.

The V and J genes are TRBV7-2 and TRBJ1-1, with D possibly matching TRBD1 (5 bases). V shed 2 bases and J shed 4 bases, with 11 bases lying between them. Germline CDR1 is SGHTA and CDR2 is FQGNSA. This CDR3 has 14 amino acids. The CDR3 is CASSLMKGSTEAFF. CDR3 nucleotides: TGTGCCAGCAGCTTAATGAAGGGGAGCACTGAAGCTTTCTTT. The full variable domain, rest sourced from reference TRBV7-2 and TRBJ1-1, is GAGVSQSPSNKVTEKGKDVELRCDPISGHTALYWYRQSLGQGLEFLIYFQGNSAPDKSGLPSDRFSAERTGGSVSTLTIQRTQQEDSAVYLCASSLMKGSTEAFFGQGTRLTVV.

In nucleotides, the CDR3 is TGTGCCAGCACCAGGGGAGCCAATGTGTTTTTT. It translates to CASTRGANVFF. This chain links TRBV7-9 with TRBJ2-2; a possible D gene is TRBD1 (6 bases). The CDR3 loop spans 11 amino acids. V lost 7 bases and J 15 bases, leaving 15 bases between the germline ends. Germline CDR1 is SEHNR and CDR2 is FQNEAQ (reference sequence).

The chain links TRBV4-1 to TRBJ2-1; D perhaps matches TRBD1 (6 bases). The ends were cut back, 0 bases at V and 12 bases at J, with 15 bases in the middle. CDR1 and CDR2 (germline): MGHRA, YSYEKL. The CDR3 extends over 14 amino acids. CDR3 sequence (DNA): TGCGCCAGCAGCCAAGAATTCTTAGGGGGAACGCAGTTCTTC. Its translation is CASSQEFLGGTQFF.

This clone was seen a handful of times. The chain uses TRBV28 and TRBJ1-2; D unclear. Between the trimmed V and J ends, which lost 6 bases and 2 bases, there was a span of 7 bases. CDR1 and CDR2 from the germline V gene are MDHEN and SYDVKM. This CDR3 contains 12 residues. CDR3 coding DNA: TGTGCCAGCAGCGACAAGAACTATGGCTACACCTTC. Protein sequence: CASSDKNYGYTF.

The rearrangement uses TRBV7-2 and TRBJ1-2; D is uncertain. Between the trimmed V and J ends, which lost 1 base and 8 bases, there was a span of 8 bases. Germline V lookup: CDR1 SGHTA, CDR2 FQGNSA. The CDR3 has 12 amino acids. The CDR3 coding sequence is TGTGCCAGCAGCTTAGGAGCACTCGGCTACACCTTC. This codes for CASSLGALGYTF.

CDR3 nucleotide sequence: TGTGCCAGCTCAATAACGTCGGCCACTGAAGCTTTCTTT. Translated, it gives CASSITSATEAFF. The gene calls are TRBV18 and TRBJ1-1; no clear D gene. Trimming shortened V by 5 bases and J by 4 bases, and 11 bases separated the two germline ends. Germline V gives CDR1 KGHSH, CDR2 LQKENI. The length of the CDR3 is 13 residues.

This chain links TRBV30 with TRBJ2-7; 7 nucleotides align to TRBD1. Germline CDR1 and CDR2: GTSNPN and SVGIG (reference sequence). V lost 4 bases to trimming and J lost 0 bases; unmatched junction nucleotides: 3. The CDR3 covers 13 residues. CDR3 protein: CAWTTGSSYEQYF. In DNA form, the CDR3 reads TGTGCCTGGACGACAGGGAGCTCCTACGAGCAGTACTTC.